The clone carrying this T cell receptor (beta chain) has a count of ten or more. Its antigen is not known. V lost 1 base, J lost 2 bases, and 12 bases lay in between. There are 15 residues in the CDR3. In germline, CDR1 is SGHTA, CDR2 FQGNSA. This entry comes from a study of T-cell reconstitution after alpha-beta-depleted transplantation in children. Whole-study results and caveats: A year had passed since transplant, and T-cell counts and diversity by then came mostly from newly produced T cells. There were reportedly several hundred expanded graft clones from which alpha-beta T cells came about two months after transplant.

Unique molecular identifiers were incorporated into the prepared TCRbeta library. Each CDR3 protein gets one entry after TCRdb re-called the PCR reads with MiXCR. This table has more than 15,000 distinct CDR3 sequences, about an eighth appearing once. V gene TRBV7-2 combines with J gene TRBJ2-7, with D unresolved. This receptor was taken from a boy in the first two years of life who had a stem cell transplant for Wiskott-Aldrich syndrome, so the T cells may come from the graft donor. Specimen: PBMCs, mostly from graft donor cells, collected 180 days after TCRalphabeta/CD19-depleted stem cell transplant. In DNA, the CDR3 is TGTGCCAGCAGCTTAGGGACGACACTGGCCTACGAGCAGTACTTC. Its translation: CASSLGTTLAYEQYF.